This T cell receptor (beta chain) appears in the sequencing data of a study of T cell responses to AZD1222 COVID-19 vaccine. Findings and caveats of the study: The sample set comprised mostly white British donors with more females, and clonal diversity was possibly underestimated.

CDR3 length: 14 residues. Germline V gene data show CDR1 as MNHEY and CDR2 as SVGAGI. V was cut by 10 bases and J by 9 bases, with 22 bases left in between. Using immunoSEQ multiplex PCR, the repertoire was profiled, and TCRdb retains in-frame clones only, with some absent. Among approximately 150,000 clones listed, 85% to 90% were seen once. Turning to this clone: No antigen is known for it.

The sequence derives from an adult in good health. Source: peripheral blood, taken on day 0 of AZD1222 vaccination. This sequence joins TRBV6-5 and TRBJ2-1; D may be TRBD2 (5 bases). This chain's CDR3 is CATGLGPPVGEQFF. The CDR3 DNA reads TGTGCCACCGGACTTGGGCCCCCAGTGGGTGAGCAGTTCTTC.